This is a list of T cell receptor beta chains from one sample in a study of human T cells and chemical hapten exposure. Each CDR3 protein is one row after TCRdb ran MiXCR on the RACE reads. The sample lists about 46,000 distinct CDR3 sequences; about 3.9% were seen once. Specimen: whole blood. The receptors were sampled from a female donor in good health. Some clones in this sample may be carry-over from other donors' samples. The conserved cysteine and the conserved F or W are not part of the CDR3 here.

V gene: TRBV5-6
J gene: TRBJ2-1
CDR3 protein: ASSFEGRDPYNEQF

V gene: TRBV9
J gene: TRBJ1-1
CDR3 protein: ASSVVGKMEAF

V gene: TRBV7-9
J gene: TRBJ2-1
CDR3 protein: ASSSTVVFGIPRGLNEQF

V gene: TRBV29-1
J gene: TRBJ2-3
CDR3 protein: SVVQGADTQY

V gene: TRBV9
J gene: TRBJ2-7
CDR3 protein: ASSVAGQVGYEQY

V gene: TRBV7-3
J gene: TRBJ2-3
CDR3 protein: ASSLVGKDTQY

V gene: TRBV2
J gene: TRBJ1-1
CDR3 protein: ASSPLKTGQNTEAF

V gene: TRBV9
J gene: TRBJ2-3
CDR3 protein: ASSPGDSPSTDTQY

V gene: TRBV5-4
J gene: TRBJ2-6
CDR3 protein: ASSSILGDRRSGANVLT

V gene: TRBV6-2/TRBV6-3
J gene: TRBJ2-7
CDR3 protein: ASRNLPAGSSYEQY

V gene: TRBV20-1
J gene: TRBJ2-7
CDR3 protein: SASGGPLREQY

V gene: TRBV14
J gene: TRBJ2-2
CDR3 protein: ASSPTGNGELF

V gene: TRBV5-4
J gene: TRBJ2-7
CDR3 protein: ASSSTGWPYEQY

V gene: TRBV25-1
J gene: TRBJ1-5
CDR3 protein: ASSTLGGPQH

V gene: TRBV5-1
J gene: TRBJ1-1
CDR3 protein: ASSLGGAENTEAF

V gene: TRBV5-4
J gene: TRBJ1-2
CDR3 protein: ASSLGQGGDGYT

V gene: TRBV20-1
J gene: TRBJ1-5
CDR3 protein: SARIGTYNQPQH

V gene: TRBV27
J gene: TRBJ2-3
CDR3 protein: ASSLEPPSPDALAARITATQY

V gene: TRBV4-2
J gene: TRBJ1-6
CDR3 protein: ASSQDWDRGGSYNSPLH

V gene: TRBV29-1
J gene: TRBJ2-2
CDR3 protein: SVEDLRGRRAGELF

V gene: TRBV25-1
J gene: TRBJ1-2
CDR3 protein: ASSETGTRLSANYGYT

V gene: TRBV6-5
J gene: TRBJ2-7
CDR3 protein: ASRIGQGEYEQY

V gene: TRBV19
J gene: TRBJ1-5
CDR3 protein: ASRPGGNSNQPQH

V gene: TRBV29-1
J gene: TRBJ1-2
CDR3 protein: SVRRITGEDGYT

V gene: TRBV20-1
J gene: TRBJ1-4
CDR3 protein: SALNEKLF

V gene: TRBV5-6
J gene: TRBJ2-7
CDR3 protein: ASSHPTSYYEQY

V gene: TRBV28
J gene: TRBJ1-1
CDR3 protein: ASSFLDRRMNTEAF

V gene: TRBV13
J gene: TRBJ2-3
CDR3 protein: ASSPRGLGPRTDTQY

V gene: TRBV12-3/TRBV12-4
J gene: TRBJ1-2
CDR3 protein: ASSSGQYGYT

V gene: TRBV5-4
J gene: TRBJ1-1
CDR3 protein: ASSPRQTLNTEAF

V gene: TRBV7-9
J gene: TRBJ1-2
CDR3 protein: ASAAENYGYT

V gene: TRBV27
J gene: TRBJ1-4
CDR3 protein: ASSPSWGGRVEKLF

V gene: TRBV6-6
J gene: TRBJ1-1
CDR3 protein: ASSLTGKNTEAF

V gene: TRBV6-2/TRBV6-3
J gene: TRBJ1-1
CDR3 protein: ASNRGGYAPIEAF

V gene: TRBV7-2
J gene: TRBJ1-5
CDR3 protein: ASSFREGPQH

V gene: TRBV5-1
J gene: TRBJ1-6
CDR3 protein: ASSFQGNSYNSPLH

V gene: TRBV3-1
J gene: TRBJ2-3
CDR3 protein: ASSPKTRLAGLSTDTQY

V gene: TRBV6-5
J gene: TRBJ2-5
CDR3 protein: ASSYASGDEETQY

V gene: TRBV18
J gene: TRBJ1-1
CDR3 protein: ASSPTENTEAF

V gene: TRBV10-3
J gene: TRBJ2-3
CDR3 protein: ASDGGGGLDTQY

V gene: TRBV7-9
J gene: TRBJ2-5
CDR3 protein: ASSVPILETQY